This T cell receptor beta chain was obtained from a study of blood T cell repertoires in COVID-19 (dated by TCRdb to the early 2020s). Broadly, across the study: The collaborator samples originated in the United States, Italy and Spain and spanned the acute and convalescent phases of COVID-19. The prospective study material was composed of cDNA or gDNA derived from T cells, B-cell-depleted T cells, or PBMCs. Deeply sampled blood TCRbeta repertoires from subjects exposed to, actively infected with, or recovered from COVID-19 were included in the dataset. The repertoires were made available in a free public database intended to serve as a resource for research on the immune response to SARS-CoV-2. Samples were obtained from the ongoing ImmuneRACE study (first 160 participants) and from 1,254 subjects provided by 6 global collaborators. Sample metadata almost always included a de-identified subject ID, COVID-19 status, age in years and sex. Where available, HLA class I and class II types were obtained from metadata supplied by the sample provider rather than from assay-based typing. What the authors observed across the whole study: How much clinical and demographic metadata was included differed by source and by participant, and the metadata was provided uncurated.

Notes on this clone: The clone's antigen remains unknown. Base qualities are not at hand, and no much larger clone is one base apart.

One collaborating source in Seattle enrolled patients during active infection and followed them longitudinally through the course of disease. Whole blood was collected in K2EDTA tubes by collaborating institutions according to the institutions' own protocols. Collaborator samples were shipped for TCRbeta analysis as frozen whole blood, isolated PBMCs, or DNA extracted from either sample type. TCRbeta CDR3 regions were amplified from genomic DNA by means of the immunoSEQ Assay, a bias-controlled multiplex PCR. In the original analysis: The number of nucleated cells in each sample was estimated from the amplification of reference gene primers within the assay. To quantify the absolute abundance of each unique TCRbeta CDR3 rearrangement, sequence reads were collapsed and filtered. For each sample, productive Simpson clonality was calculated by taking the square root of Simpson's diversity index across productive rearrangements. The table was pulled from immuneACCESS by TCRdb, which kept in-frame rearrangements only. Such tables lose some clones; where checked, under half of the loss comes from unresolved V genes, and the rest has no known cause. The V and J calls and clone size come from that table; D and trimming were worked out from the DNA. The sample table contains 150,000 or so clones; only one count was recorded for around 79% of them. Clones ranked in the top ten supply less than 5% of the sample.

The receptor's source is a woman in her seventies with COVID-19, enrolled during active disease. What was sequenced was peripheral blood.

The base sequence is TGTGCCGGGGGACAGGGGGCGGCCACCGGGGAGCTGTTTTTT. Its protein reads: CAGGQGAATGELFF. In this chain, TRBV30 is recombined with TRBJ2-2, with 12 bases matching TRBD1. Based on the germline V gene (reference sequence), the CDR1 and CDR2 sequences are GTSNPN and SVGIG. Its CDR3 holds 14 amino acids, cysteine through phenylalanine. Just the 42-base CDR3 DNA is kept, in frame starting at base 1. Trimmed from V: 8 bases; trimmed from J: 4 bases; junction bases lacking a gene match: 5.